This TCR beta chain derives from a study of vaccination and CD4 T cells after COVID-19. Treatment defined: roughly 10-day PBMC culture with coronavirus spike peptide pools or control peptides (ViraFEST assay). The authors cultured approximately 2 million PBMCs per well with around 10 IU/ml IL-2 and 10 ug/ml peptide pools. The V gene lost 3 bases and the J gene lost 3 bases, with 9 bases spanning the gap. Germline CDR1 is DFQATT and CDR2 is SNEGSKA (reference sequence). This CDR3 is 12 amino acids long. The Oncomine TCR Beta short-read assay generated sequence data from the DNA of cultured CD4+ T cells. In TCRdb, the PCR reads were re-called with MiXCR into one record per CDR3 protein. The data contain thousands of distinct CDR3 sequences, about two fifths of them seen just once; the ten biggest clones take up roughly 11%. As concerns this clonotype: Its antigen remains unknown.

The source material was CD4+ T cells from blood, cultured in vitro. V gene TRBV20-1 combines with J gene TRBJ2-7; a weak D match, TRBD2 (5 bases). The sequence came from a human donor who had recovered from COVID-19. CDR3: CSASRGNYEQYF. CDR3 bases: TGCAGTGCTAGTCGGGGTAACTACGAGCAGTACTTC.